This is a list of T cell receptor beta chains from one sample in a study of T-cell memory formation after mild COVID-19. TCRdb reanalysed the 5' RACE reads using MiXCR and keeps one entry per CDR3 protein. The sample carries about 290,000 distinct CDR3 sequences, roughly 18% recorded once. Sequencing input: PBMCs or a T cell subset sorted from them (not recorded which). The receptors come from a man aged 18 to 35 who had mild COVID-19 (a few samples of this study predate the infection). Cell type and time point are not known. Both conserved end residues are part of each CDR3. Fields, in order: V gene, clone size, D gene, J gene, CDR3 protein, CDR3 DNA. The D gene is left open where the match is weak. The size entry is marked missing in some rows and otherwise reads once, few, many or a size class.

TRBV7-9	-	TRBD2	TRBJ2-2	CASSSGEAGGPGELFF	TGTGCCAGCAGCTCCGGTGAAGCGGGGGGGCCCGGGGAGCTGTTTTTT
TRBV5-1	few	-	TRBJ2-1	CASSSEHRGGEQFF	TGCGCCAGCAGCTCGGAGCACAGGGGAGGTGAGCAGTTCTTC
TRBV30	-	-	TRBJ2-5	CAWRQETQYF	TGTGCCTGGAGACAAGAGACCCAGTACTTC
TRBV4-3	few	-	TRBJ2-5	CASSQDFLDGGTQYF	TGCGCCAGCAGCCAAGATTTTCTGGACGGTGGGACCCAGTACTTC
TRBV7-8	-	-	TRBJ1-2	CASSLSSGRTNYGYTF	TGTGCCAGCAGCTTAAGTTCGGGCAGGACTAACTATGGCTACACCTTC
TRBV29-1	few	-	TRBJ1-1	CSVGDGPTEAFF	TGCAGCGTTGGAGACGGACCGACTGAAGCTTTCTTT
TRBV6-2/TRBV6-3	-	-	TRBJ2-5	CATTPRDLQETQYF	TGTGCCACCACGCCTCGGGACCTCCAAGAGACCCAGTACTTC
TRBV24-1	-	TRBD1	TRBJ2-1	CATATGGPYNEQFF	TGTGCCACCGCTACAGGGGGCCCCTACAATGAGCAGTTCTTC
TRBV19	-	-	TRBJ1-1	CASSIEGNTEAFF	TGTGCCAGTAGTATTGAGGGGAACACTGAAGCTTTCTTT
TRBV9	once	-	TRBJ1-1	CASSVAPFGSEAFF	TGTGCCAGCAGCGTAGCCCCTTTTGGATCTGAAGCTTTCTTT
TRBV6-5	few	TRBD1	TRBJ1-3	CASSYSLGQGNTIYF	TGTGCCAGCAGTTACTCTCTGGGACAGGGGAACACCATATATTTT
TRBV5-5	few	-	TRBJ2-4	CASSLGQTTKNIQYF	TGTGCCAGCAGCTTGGGCCAGACTACCAAAAACATTCAGTACTTC
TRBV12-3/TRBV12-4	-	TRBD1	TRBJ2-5	CASSFSYETGAETQYF	TGTGCCAGCAGTTTTTCCTACGAGACAGGGGCGGAGACCCAGTACTTC
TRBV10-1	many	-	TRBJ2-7	CASSRDTIYEQYF	TGCGCCAGCAGCCGGGACACCATCTACGAGCAGTACTTC
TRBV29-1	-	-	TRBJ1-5	CSVEERSGQPQHF	TGCAGCGTTGAAGAACGCAGTGGGCAGCCCCAGCATTTT
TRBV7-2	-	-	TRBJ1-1	CASSRGNFNTEAFF	TGTGCCAGCAGCCGGGGGAATTTTAACACTGAAGCTTTCTTT
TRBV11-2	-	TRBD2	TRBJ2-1	CASSSLLAKVFF	TGTGCCAGCAGCTCCCTACTAGCGAAGGTGTTCTTC
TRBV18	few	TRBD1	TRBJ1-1	CASSPRTGMNTEAFF	TGTGCCAGCTCACCGAGGACAGGGATGAACACTGAAGCTTTCTTT
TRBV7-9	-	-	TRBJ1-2	CASSPEGTYGYTF	TGTGCCAGCAGCCCCGAGGGAACGTATGGCTACACCTTC
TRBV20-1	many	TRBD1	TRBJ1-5	CSAQGGNQPQHF	TGCAGTGCACAGGGGGGCAATCAGCCCCAGCATTTT
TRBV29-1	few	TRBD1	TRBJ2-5	CSVEYPGTGAEETQYF	TGCAGCGTTGAATACCCCGGGACAGGGGCCGAGGAGACCCAGTACTTC
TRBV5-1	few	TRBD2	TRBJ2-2	CASSGTSGDGELFF	TGCGCCAGCAGTGGGACTAGCGGAGACGGGGAGCTGTTTTTT
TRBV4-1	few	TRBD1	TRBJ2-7	CASSQDSGTGIYEQYF	TGCGCCAGCAGCCAAGACTCCGGGACAGGGATTTACGAGCAGTACTTC
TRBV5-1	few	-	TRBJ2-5	CASSSQGSPMQETQYF	TGCGCCAGCAGCTCCCAGGGGAGTCCGATGCAAGAGACCCAGTACTTC
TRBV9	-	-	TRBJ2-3	CASSPRPPGTDTQYF	TGTGCCAGCAGCCCCCGCCCGCCAGGCACAGATACGCAGTATTTT
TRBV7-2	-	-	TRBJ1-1	CASSDGVGDTEAFF	TGTGCCAGCAGCGACGGGGTTGGTGACACTGAAGCTTTCTTT
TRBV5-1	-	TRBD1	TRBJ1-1	CASSPQGAGNTEAFF	TGCGCCAGCAGCCCACAGGGGGCTGGGAACACTGAAGCTTTCTTT
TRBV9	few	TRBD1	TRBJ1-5	CARKTQGGGNQPQHF	TGTGCCAGAAAAACGCAAGGGGGCGGCAATCAGCCCCAGCATTTT
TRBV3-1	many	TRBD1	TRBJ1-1	CASSRGQSNTEAFF	TGTGCCAGCAGCCGGGGACAGTCGAACACTGAAGCTTTCTTT
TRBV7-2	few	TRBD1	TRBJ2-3	CASSFPPVGTGQYF	TGTGCCAGCAGCTTCCCCCCGGTGGGGACAGGGCAGTATTTT
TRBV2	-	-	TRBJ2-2	CASSRRDGNTGELFF	TGTGCCAGCAGCCGCCGGGACGGAAACACCGGGGAGCTGTTTTTT
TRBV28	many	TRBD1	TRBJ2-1	CASSLGQGNEQFF	TGTGCCAGCAGTCTGGGACAGGGGAATGAGCAGTTCTTC
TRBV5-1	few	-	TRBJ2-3	CASSLAPGVDTQYF	TGCGCCAGCAGCTTGGCCCCGGGAGTAGATACGCAGTATTTT
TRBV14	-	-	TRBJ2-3	CASSQDKGLLRGTQYF	TGTGCCAGCAGCCAAGATAAGGGACTACTCAGGGGGACGCAGTATTTT
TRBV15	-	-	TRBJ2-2	CATSRGDIWSTGELFF	TGTGCCACCAGCAGAGGGGACATCTGGTCCACCGGGGAGCTGTTTTTT
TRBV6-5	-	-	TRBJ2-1	CASSYVGVRNEQFF	TGTGCCAGCAGTTACGTCGGGGTGAGAAATGAGCAGTTCTTC
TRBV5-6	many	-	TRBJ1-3	CASSVTGPTSGNTIYF	TGTGCCAGCAGCGTTACGGGACCGACCTCTGGAAACACCATATATTTT
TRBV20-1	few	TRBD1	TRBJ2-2	CSARGDSLNTGELFF	TGCAGTGCTAGGGGGGACAGTCTGAACACCGGGGAGCTGTTTTTT
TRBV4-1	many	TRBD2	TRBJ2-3	CASSQRAGIQDTQYF	TGCGCCAGCAGCCAAAGAGCGGGGATTCAAGATACGCAGTATTTT
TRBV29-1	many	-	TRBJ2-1	CSSGGSSYNEQFF	TGCAGCTCTGGGGGGAGCTCCTACAATGAGCAGTTCTTC
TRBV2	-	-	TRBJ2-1	CASRSDSDEQFF	TGTGCCAGCCGATCGGACAGCGATGAGCAGTTCTTC
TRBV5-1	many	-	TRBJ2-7	CASSPGGSYEQYF	TGCGCCAGCAGCCCTGGGGGATCCTACGAGCAGTACTTC
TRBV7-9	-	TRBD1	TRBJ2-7	CASSFETGEYEQYF	TGTGCCAGCAGCTTCGAGACAGGGGAATACGAGCAGTACTTC
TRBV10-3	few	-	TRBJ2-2	CAIREDGELFF	TGTGCCATCAGGGAGGACGGGGAGCTGTTTTTT
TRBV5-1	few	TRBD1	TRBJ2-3	CASSLWDRGPSTDTQYF	TGCGCCAGCAGCTTGTGGGACAGGGGCCCTAGCACAGATACGCAGTATTTT
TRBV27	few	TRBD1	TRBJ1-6	CASRTGMGNSPLHF	TGTGCCAGCAGGACAGGGATGGGCAATTCACCCCTCCACTTT
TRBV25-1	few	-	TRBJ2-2	CASSGGPANTGELFF	TGTGCCAGCAGTGGAGGCCCGGCGAACACCGGGGAGCTGTTTTTT
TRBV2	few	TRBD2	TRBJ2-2	CASRERGGPGELFF	TGTGCCAGCAGAGAGCGGGGGGGGCCCGGGGAGCTGTTTTTT
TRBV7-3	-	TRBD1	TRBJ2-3	CASSPTGGTDTQYF	TGTGCCAGCAGCCCGACAGGGGGCACAGATACGCAGTATTTT
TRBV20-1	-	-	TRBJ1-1	CSVLRPTGNTEAFF	TGCAGTGTTCTACGCCCGACAGGGAACACTGAAGCTTTCTTT
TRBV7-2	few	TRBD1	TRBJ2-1	CASSRDRPPYNEQFF	TGTGCCAGCAGCCGGGACAGGCCCCCCTACAATGAGCAGTTCTTC
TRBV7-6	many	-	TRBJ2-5	CASSLGGKTQYF	TGTGCCAGCAGCTTAGGAGGAAAGACCCAGTACTTC
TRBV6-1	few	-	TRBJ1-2	CASKRGANYGYTF	TGTGCCAGCAAAAGAGGGGCAAACTATGGCTACACCTTC
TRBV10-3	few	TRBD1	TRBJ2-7	CAISGPDRGGDEQYF	TGTGCCATCAGTGGTCCGGACAGGGGAGGTGACGAGCAGTACTTC
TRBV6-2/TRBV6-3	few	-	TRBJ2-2	CASGEGRVANTGELFF	TGTGCCAGCGGGGAAGGACGAGTCGCGAACACCGGGGAGCTGTTTTTT